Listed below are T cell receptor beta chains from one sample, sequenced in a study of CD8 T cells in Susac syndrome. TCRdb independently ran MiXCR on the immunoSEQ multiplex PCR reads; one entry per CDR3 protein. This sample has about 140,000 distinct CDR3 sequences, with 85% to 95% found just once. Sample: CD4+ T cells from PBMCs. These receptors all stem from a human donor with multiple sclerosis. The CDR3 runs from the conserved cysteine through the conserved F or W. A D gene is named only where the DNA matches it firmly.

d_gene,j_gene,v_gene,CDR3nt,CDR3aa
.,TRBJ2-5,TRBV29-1,TGCAGCGTCGGGCCTACTTCAGGAGAGGGTGAAGAGACCCAGTACTTC,CSVGPTSGEGEETQYF
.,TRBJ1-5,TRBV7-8,TGTGCCAGCAGCTCCCGGGACGGATACAATCAGCCCCAGCATTTT,CASSSRDGYNQPQHF
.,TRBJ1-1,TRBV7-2,TGTGCCAGCAGCTTCGACCGGGGCCTTGAAGCTTTCTTT,CASSFDRGLEAFF
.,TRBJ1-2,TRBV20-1,TGCAGTGCGCAACAGCAGACTAACTATGGCTACACCTTC,CSAQQQTNYGYTF
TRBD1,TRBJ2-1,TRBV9,TGTGCCAGCAGCGCAGGGGGCGCCCGCAATGAGCAGTTCTTC,CASSAGGARNEQFF
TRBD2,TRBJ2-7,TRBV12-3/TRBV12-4,TGTGCCAGCAGCCAACAGCGGGGCTCCTACGAGCAGTACTTC,CASSQQRGSYEQYF
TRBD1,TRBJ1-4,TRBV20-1,TGCAGTGCTAGAGGGGACAGGGCTTTGGAAAAACTGTTTTTT,CSARGDRALEKLFF
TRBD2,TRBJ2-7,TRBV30,TGTGCCTGGAGTGTATTAGCGGGGGGCTACGAGCAGTACTTC,CAWSVLAGGYEQYF
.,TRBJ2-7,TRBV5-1,TGCGCCAGCGGGGTCGGGGTCGGGCCTGCCTACGAGCAGTACTTC,CASGVGVGPAYEQYF
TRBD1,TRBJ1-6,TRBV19,TGTGCCACCCAGGACAGGAGGGATTCACCCCTCCACTTT,CATQDRRDSPLHF